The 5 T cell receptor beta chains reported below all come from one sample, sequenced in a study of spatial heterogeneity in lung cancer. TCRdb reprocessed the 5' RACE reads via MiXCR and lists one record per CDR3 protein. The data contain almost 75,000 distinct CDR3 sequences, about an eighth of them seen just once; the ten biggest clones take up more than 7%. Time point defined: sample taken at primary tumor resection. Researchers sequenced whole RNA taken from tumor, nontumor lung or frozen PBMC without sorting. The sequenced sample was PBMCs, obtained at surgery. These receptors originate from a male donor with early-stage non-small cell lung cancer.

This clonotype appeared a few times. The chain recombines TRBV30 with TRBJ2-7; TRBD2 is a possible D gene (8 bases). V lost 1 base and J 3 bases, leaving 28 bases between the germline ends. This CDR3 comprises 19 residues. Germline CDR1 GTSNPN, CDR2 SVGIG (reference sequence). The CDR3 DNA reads TGTGCCTGGAGTGGCGGGACAGTGGATCCCGGACTAGCCCTCTACGAGCAGTACTTC. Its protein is CAWSGGTVDPGLALYEQYF. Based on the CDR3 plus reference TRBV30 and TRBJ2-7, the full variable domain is SQTIHQWPATLVQPVGSPLSLECTVEGTSNPNLYWYRQAAGRGLQLLFYSVGIGQISSEVPQNLSASRPQDRQFILSSKKLLLSDSGFYLCAWSGGTVDPGLALYEQYFGPGTRLTVT.

The CDR3: CSASPNYNEQFF. DNA for the CDR3: TGCAGTGCTAGCCCTAACTACAATGAGCAGTTCTTC. V usage is TRBV20-1 and J usage is TRBJ2-1, with D uncertain. The CDR3 is 12 amino acids. Germline CDR1 DFQATT, CDR2 SNEGSKA (reference sequence). Trimming took 3 bases from V and 3 from J, leaving 6 bases between them.

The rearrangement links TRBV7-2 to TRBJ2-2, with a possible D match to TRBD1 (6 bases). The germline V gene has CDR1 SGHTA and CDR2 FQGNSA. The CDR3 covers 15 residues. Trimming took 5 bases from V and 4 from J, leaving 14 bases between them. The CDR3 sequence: CASSTRQDFTGELFF. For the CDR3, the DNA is TGTGCCAGCAGCACCCGACAGGATTTCACCGGGGAGCTGTTTTTT.

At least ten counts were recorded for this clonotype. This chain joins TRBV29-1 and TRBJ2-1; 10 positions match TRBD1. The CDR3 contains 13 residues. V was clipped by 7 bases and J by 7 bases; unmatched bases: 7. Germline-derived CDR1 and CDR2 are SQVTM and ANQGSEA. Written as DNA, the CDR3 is TGCAGCGCCAGACAGGGGGCGAGGAATGAGCAGTTCTTC. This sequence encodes CSARQGARNEQFF.

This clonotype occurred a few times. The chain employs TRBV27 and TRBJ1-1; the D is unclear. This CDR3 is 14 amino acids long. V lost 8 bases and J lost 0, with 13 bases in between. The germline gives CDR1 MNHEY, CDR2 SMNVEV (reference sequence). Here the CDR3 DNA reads TGTGCCAGCTGGATGCCGGGCATGAACACTGAAGCTTTCTTT. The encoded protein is CASWMPGMNTEAFF.